These 2 T cell receptor beta chains were sequenced from one sample in a study of CD4 T cells in relation to SARS-CoV-2 and coronaviruses. Assay used: immunoSEQ multiplex PCR; TCRdb lists only in-frame clones, some missing. The sample contains 9,500 to 12,000 clones, around 80% of which appear only once. What these receptors recognize is not known. CD4+ T cells from unexposed donors were obtained before the COVID-19 pandemic (2011-2018). CD4+ T cells were isolated from the cells after about ten days of culture. The sample was CD4+ T cells from PBMCs, cultured in vitro. The source of these receptors is a human donor in good health.

V and J are TRBV9 and TRBJ1-3, with D unclear. The CDR3 spans 14 residues. V was cut by 0 bases and J by 3 bases, with 7 bases left in between. CDR1 and CDR2 (germline): SGDLS, YYNGEE. For the CDR3, the DNA is TGTGCCAGCAGCGTAGACAGTATTGGAAACACCATATATTTT. This encodes CASSVDSIGNTIYF. The whole variable domain, filled in from reference TRBV9 and TRBJ1-3, reads DSGVTQTPKHLITATGQRVTLRCSPRSGDLSVYWYQQSLDQGLQFLIQYYNGEERAKGNILERFSAQQFPDLHSELNLSSLELGDSALYFCASSVDSIGNTIYFGEGSWLTVV.

V usage is TRBV13 and J usage is TRBJ2-3; no clear D gene. Germline CDR1 is PRHDT and CDR2 is FYEKMQ (reference sequence). CDR3 length: 12 residues. V shed 5 bases and J shed 1 base, with 4 bases lying between them. The CDR3 nucleotides are TGTGCCAGCAGCCCCCGCACAGATACGCAGTATTTT. Translated: CASSPRTDTQYF. Drawing the rest from reference TRBV13 and TRBJ2-3, the complete variable domain is AAGVIQSPRHLIKEKRETATLKCYPIPRHDTVYWYQQGPGQDPQFLISFYEKMQSDKGSIPDRFSAQQFSDYHSELNMSSLELGDSALYFCASSPRTDTQYFGPGTRLTVL.